Below, 18 T cell receptor beta chains from the same sample are listed, as sequenced in a study of T cells in women clearing cervical HPV infection. Repertoires were generated with immunoSEQ multiplex PCR, while TCRdb's copy carries only in-frame clones and drops some. The repertoire shows 20,000 to 25,000 clones; the top ten hold around a tenth. What was sequenced was blood buffy coat. Receptors were obtained from a woman aged 18-69 years with a cervical HPV16 infection that either progressed to CIN3+ or cleared (not recorded which).

Comment on this clone: The read is 3 residues too short to cover the CDR3 end, so that end is filled in from the germline J gene. The V and J genes are TRBV20-1 and TRBJ1-6, with D possibly being TRBD1 (5 bases). V gave up 2 bases and J gave up 8 bases, with 10 bases separating them. The CDR3 length is 13 residues. CDR1 and CDR2 (germline): DFQATT, SNEGSKA (reference sequence). The sequenced CDR3 bases are TGCAGTGCTAGACTCGGGGGTGATTCACCC. Its translation: CSARLGGDSP. The whole CDR3 sequence reads CSARLGGDSPLHF.

Worth noting for this clone: Read sequence stops 3 residues before the CDR3 end, and the germline J gene provides the missing end. This chain uses TRBV6-2 or TRBV6-3 with TRBJ1-4, with a possible D match to TRBD1 (5 bases). Germline assignment: CDR1 MNHEY and CDR2 SVGEGT. Trimming shortened V by 7 bases and J by 7 bases, and 19 bases separated the two germline ends. The CDR3 extends over 15 amino acids. Partial CDR3 DNA: TGTGCCAGCATCCACGGTGGCAGGGTGGGTGAAAAA. Protein product: CASIHGGRVGEK. The whole CDR3 region reads CASIHGGRVGEKLFF.

The CDR3 loop reads CASSYHRDRGNTEAFF. Incomplete CDR3 DNA: TGTGCCAGCAGCTACCACCGGGACAGAGGGAACACTGAA. V usage is TRBV7-6 and J usage is TRBJ1-1; TRBD1 matches at 7 bases. The read falls 3 residues short of the CDR3 end, and the missing part is taken from the germline J gene. The CDR3 sequence is 16 residues long. Germline V gene lookup returns CDR1 SGHVS and CDR2 FNYEAQ. Trimming cost V 4 bases and J 1 base; bases outside gene matches: 9.

To note about this clone: Read sequence stops 3 residues before the CDR3 end, and the germline J gene provides the missing end. The chain couples TRBV10-3 to TRBJ1-1; D is uncertain. CDR3 length: 16 residues. From germline, CDR1 is ENHRY and CDR2 SYGVKD. V was cut by 3 bases and J by 3 bases, with 17 bases left in between. The CDR3 region is CAISDARYGWDTEAFF. Partial CDR3 DNA: TGTGCCATCAGTGACGCCAGGTATGGCTGGGACACTGAA.

About this clone itself: The sequenced fragment ends 3 residues before the CDR3 boundary, so the rest is inferred from the germline J gene. The chain carries TRBV7-2 and TRBJ2-3, with D perhaps matching TRBD2 (7 bases). The CDR3 covers 13 residues. Trimming shortened V by 3 bases and J by 7 bases, and 11 bases separated the two germline ends. Germline V CDR1 and CDR2: SGHTA, FQGNSA. The sequenced CDR3 bases are TGTGCCAGCAGCTTGGCGGGGGCCAATACG. This translates into CASSLAGANT. The CDR3 in its entirety is CASSLAGANTQYF.

Note on this clone: The read ends 3 residues early relative to the CDR3; the germline J gene fills the gap. The chain has TRBV20-1 and TRBJ2-5; 11 bases line up with TRBD1. This CDR3 comprises 16 residues. In germline, CDR1 is DFQATT, CDR2 SNEGSKA (reference sequence). V was pared by 6 bases and J by 1 base, with 10 bases of the junction left unmatched. Partial CDR3 DNA: TGCAGTGCCCACCCGGGACAGGGGGATAGCCAAGAGACC. The encoded protein is CSAHPGQGDSQET. The complete CDR3 sequence is CSAHPGQGDSQETQYF.

Details on this clone: The read falls 3 residues short of the CDR3 end, and the missing part is taken from the germline J gene. The rearrangement uses TRBV11-3 and TRBJ2-1; 9 bases line up with TRBD1. V dropped 5 bases and J dropped 4; count of bases not matched to a gene: 6. Germline V gene data show CDR1 as SGHNT and CDR2 as YENEEA. CDR3 length: 15 residues. CDR3 protein: CASSQGDREYNEQFF. The DNA read from the CDR3 is TGTGCCAGCAGCCAAGGGGACAGGGAATACAATGAG. Combining the CDR3 with reference TRBV11-3 and TRBJ2-1 gives the whole variable domain EAGVVQSPRYKIIEKKQPVAFWCNPISGHNTLYWYLQNLGQGPELLIRYENEEAVDDSQLPKDRFSAERLKGVDSTLKIQPAELGDSAVYLCASSQGDREYNEQFFGPGTRLTVL.

A remark on this clone: The read ends 3 residues before the CDR3 terminus; that terminus is restored from the germline J gene. V usage is TRBV6-2 or TRBV6-3 and J usage is TRBJ1-2, with D possibly matching TRBD1 (6 bases). This CDR3 is built from 15 residues. Per germline, CDR1 MNHEY and CDR2 SVGEGT. V was trimmed by 5 bases and J by 3 bases, leaving 16 bases between them. This chain's CDR3 is CASSPRRGWDYGYTF. The part of the CDR3 DNA that was read is TGTGCCAGCAGTCCACGCAGGGGATGGGACTATGGC.

Remarks on this clone: The CDR3 goes on 3 residues after the read ends, and that part is filled in from the germline J gene. The V call is TRBV20-1, the J call TRBJ1-6; TRBD1 is a possible D gene (5 bases). The V gene's germline CDR1 is DFQATT and CDR2 SNEGSKA (reference sequence). CDR3 length: 13 amino acids. The V and J ends lost 3 bases and 6 bases respectively, with 9 bases between them. Incomplete CDR3 DNA: TGCAGTGCTAGTGGGGGGATTAATTCACCC. It translates to CSASGGINSP. The whole CDR3 sequence reads CSASGGINSPLHF.

About this clone: The read terminates 3 residues ahead of where the CDR3 ends, so the germline J gene completes it. The rearrangement joins TRBV2 to TRBJ2-3; D unclear. This CDR3 comprises 12 residues. V lost 9 bases to trimming and J lost 3 bases, with 10 bases between them. CDR1 and CDR2 from the germline V gene are SNHLY and FYNNEI. The sequenced part of the CDR3 DNA is TGTGCCAGTCGTAGTGAGACAGATACG. Amino acid sequence: CASRSETDT. The complete CDR3 protein is CASRSETDTQYF.

To note about this clone: The missing CDR3 end, 3 residues past where the read stops, is filled in from the germline J gene. The V and J genes are TRBV20-1 and TRBJ1-1, with TRBD1 as a possible D gene (5 bases). Germline V gives CDR1 DFQATT, CDR2 SNEGSKA (reference sequence). Trimming shortened V by 6 bases and J by 1 base, and 18 bases separated the two germline ends. CDR3 length: 15 amino acids. The CDR3 loop reads CSAPPPQGWNTEAFF. CDR3 DNA, as far as it was read: TGCAGTGCACCACCCCCCCAGGGTTGGAACACTGAA.

A word on this clone: The read ends 3 residues before the CDR3 terminus; that terminus is restored from the germline J gene. The V and J genes are TRBV5-1 and TRBJ2-7; 7 bases are a match to TRBD1. This CDR3 has 19 amino acids. The V gene end was trimmed by 4 bases and the J gene end by 5 bases; junction bases not matched to a gene: 24. Germline V CDR1 and CDR2: SGHRS, YFSETQ. CDR3 bases read: TGCGCCAGCAGCCCGCTGGGACAGCAAAATTCCGGGGCCCCTCACGAG. Protein product: CASSPLGQQNSGAPHE. The complete CDR3 reads CASSPLGQQNSGAPHEQYF.

For this clone: The read finishes 3 residues shy of the CDR3 end, and the germline J gene is used to complete it. V and J are TRBV29-1 and TRBJ2-2; a weak D match, TRBD2 (6 bases). From germline, CDR1 is SQVTM and CDR2 ANQGSEA. V shed 6 bases and J shed 1 base, with 15 bases lying between them. This CDR3 region has 15 residues. CDR3 bases read: TGCAGCGTCGTATCAGGGCGGGGGAACACCGGGGAG. Its protein is CSVVSGRGNTGE. The entire CDR3 is CSVVSGRGNTGELFF.

To note about this clone: The read terminates 3 residues before the CDR3 end, so the remaining end is supplied by the germline J gene. The rearrangement links TRBV2 to TRBJ1-6; no clear D. V dropped 7 bases and J dropped 1 base, with 8 bases sitting between them. CDR1 and CDR2 (germline): SNHLY, FYNNEI. This CDR3 has 14 residues. CDR3 amino acids: CASIEGSYNSPLHF. Incomplete CDR3 DNA: TGTGCCAGCATCGAAGGGTCCTATAATTCACCC. Filled out from reference TRBV2 and TRBJ1-6, the complete variable domain reads EPEVTQTPSHQVTQMGQEVILRCVPISNHLYFYWYRQILGQKVEFLVSFYNNEISEKSEIFDDQFSVERPDGSNFTLKIRSTKLEDSAMYFCASIEGSYNSPLHFGNGTRLTVT.

For this clone: The read falls 3 residues short of the CDR3 end, and the missing part is taken from the germline J gene. The V and J genes are TRBV5-1 and TRBJ1-1; TRBD1 is a possible D gene (6 bases). Germline V gives CDR1 SGHRS, CDR2 YFSETQ. The CDR3 runs to 15 residues. The V end lost 0 bases, the J end lost 1 base, and 10 bases lay between the germline ends. CDR3 protein: CASSLEWDKNTEAFF. Incomplete CDR3 DNA: TGCGCCAGCAGCTTGGAGTGGGACAAGAACACTGAA.

As concerns this clone: With the read ending 3 residues before the CDR3 end, the germline J gene is used to fill in that end. The rearrangement links TRBV29-1 to TRBJ2-1; weak D call: TRBD1 (5 bases). This CDR3 is 11 amino acids long. In germline, CDR1 is SQVTM, CDR2 ANQGSEA. V lost 7 bases to trimming and J lost 8 bases, with 12 bases between them. The sequenced CDR3 bases are TGCAGCGCCGCCCCCAGGGATGAG. Encoded protein: CSAAPRDE. The full CDR3 sequence reads CSAAPRDEQFF.

A word on this clone: The CDR3 end lies 3 residues beyond the end of the read and is filled in from the germline J gene. The rearrangement uses TRBV6-2 or TRBV6-3 and TRBJ2-1; 9 bases fit TRBD2. The CDR3 is 14 residues long. Germline values: CDR1 MNHEY, CDR2 SVGEGT. V trimming: 4 bases; J trimming: 5 bases; junction bases outside the gene matches: 3. This CDR3 is CASSSAGGDNEQFF. The covered CDR3 bases are TGTGCCAGCAGTTCTGCGGGGGGGGACAATGAG.

A remark on this clone: The read gets to within 3 residues of the CDR3 end, and the germline J gene fills in the rest. The chain couples TRBV7-2 to TRBJ2-7; a possible D gene is TRBD1 (6 bases). Trimming took 5 bases from V and 0 from J, leaving 11 bases between them. CDR3 size: 14 residues. Germline CDR1 and CDR2: SGHTA and FQGNSA. CDR3 in amino acids: CASSQDRSSYEQYF. Partial CDR3 DNA: TGTGCCAGCAGCCAAGACAGGAGCTCCTACGAG.